The 32 T cell receptor beta chains below were found in one sample sequenced in a study of T-cell reconstitution after alpha-beta-depleted transplantation in children. A TCRbeta library incorporating unique molecular identifiers was prepared. TCRdb itself ran the PCR reads through MiXCR, one entry per CDR3 protein. The sample shows about 440,000 distinct CDR3 sequences, around 46% of them seen only once. This specimen consisted of PBMCs, obtained before TCRalphabeta/CD19-depleted stem cell transplant. The receptors were gathered from a girl aged 2 to 10 with aplastic anemia, due to receive a stem cell transplant.

The chain recombines TRBV20-1 with TRBJ1-2, with 8 bases matching TRBD1. CDR3 size: 14 residues. The germline V gene encodes CDR1 DFQATT and CDR2 SNEGSKA (reference sequence). The ends lost 6 bases at V and 3 bases at J; junction bases unmatched: 9. CDR3 DNA sequence: TGCAGTGCAACCGGACAGGGTGAGGACTATGGCTACACCTTC. Translating it yields CSATGQGEDYGYTF.

The chain recombines TRBV3-1 with TRBJ2-3; 7 positions match TRBD2. CDR3 length: 15 residues. After removal of 5 bases from V and 3 bases from J, the junction contained 8 bases not matched to a gene. CDR1 LGHDT and CDR2 YNNKEL come from the germline V gene (reference sequence). CDR3 nucleotide sequence: TGTGCCAGCAGCGAATCCGGGACTAAGACAGATACGCAGTATTTT. It translates to CASSESGTKTDTQYF.

This clonotype has only a few counts. V is TRBV12-3 or TRBV12-4 and J is TRBJ1-3, with D tentatively TRBD1 (5 bases). Trimming cost V 5 bases and J 2 bases, with 19 bases left between them. This CDR3 has 17 residues. The DNA of the CDR3 is TGTGCCAGCAGTCTTCCTCTCGGCACGGGGGCTGGAAACACCATATATTTT. Amino acid sequence: CASSLPLGTGAGNTIYF.

There are many counts of this clonotype. V is TRBV12-3 or TRBV12-4 and J is TRBJ2-1; D call uncertain. This CDR3 has 13 residues. Trimming removed 0 bases from V and 8 bases from J, with 8 bases in between. The CDR3 sequence is CASSLAQIHEQFF. CDR3 in DNA: TGTGCCAGCAGTTTAGCCCAGATCCATGAGCAGTTCTTC.

The chain carries TRBV30 and TRBJ1-6; D not resolved. The CDR3 runs to 18 residues. Germline V gene sequence: CDR1 GTSNPN, CDR2 SVGIG (reference sequence). The V end lost 2 bases, the J end lost 7 bases, and 24 bases lay between the germline ends. For the CDR3, the DNA is TGTGCCTGGAGTTCAATCGGTCCCTCGTCGGGCTCAAATTCACCCCTCCACTTT. It translates to CAWSSIGPSSGSNSPLHF.

The chain has TRBV29-1 and TRBJ1-5, with D perhaps TRBD1 (5 bases). The CDR3 is 12 residues long. V lost 5 bases and J lost 8, with 13 bases in between. Germline V gene data show CDR1 as SQVTM and CDR2 as ANQGSEA. As DNA, the CDR3 is TGCAGCGTTTCAAGGGGAGGAGAGCCCCAGCATTTT. Residues: CSVSRGGEPQHF.

The chain links TRBV20-1 to TRBJ1-1; 8 bases are a match to TRBD1. Germline CDR1 DFQATT, CDR2 SNEGSKA (reference sequence). The junction had 3 bases not matched to a gene; V was cut back by 5 bases and J by 4 bases. The CDR3 sequence is 12 residues long. The CDR3 is CSAQDRVTEAFF. CDR3 bases: TGCAGTGCTCAGGACAGGGTCACTGAAGCTTTCTTT.

This chain links TRBV20-1 with TRBJ2-2, with TRBD1 matching 8 bases. Germline lookup yields CDR1 DFQATT and CDR2 SNEGSKA (reference sequence). Trimming took 2 bases from V and 2 from J; bases not matched to a gene: 4. CDR3 length: 15 residues. CDR3 DNA sequence: TGCAGTGCTAGATGGACAGGGCGTAACACCGGGGAGCTGTTTTTT. Translation: CSARWTGRNTGELFF.

This clonotype has more than one count but fewer than ten. CDR3 sequence: CSARTSEETQYF. The DNA of the CDR3 is TGCAGTGCCCGGACTAGCGAAGAGACCCAGTACTTC. The chain recombines TRBV20-1 with TRBJ2-5; 9 bases are a match to TRBD2. This CDR3 is built from 12 residues. Germline-derived CDR1 and CDR2 are DFQATT and SNEGSKA (reference sequence). With V trimmed by 6 bases and J by 3 bases, 2 bases remained unmatched.

This chain links TRBV6-5 with TRBJ2-3; 10 bases match TRBD2. Per germline, CDR1 MNHEY and CDR2 SVGAGI. Trimming cost V 0 bases and J 7 bases; bases outside gene matches: 4. This CDR3 is 15 amino acids long. Here the CDR3 DNA reads TGTGCCAGCAGTTACTCAGCGGGGGGGCCTCATACGCAGTATTTT. Protein sequence: CASSYSAGGPHTQYF.

This clonotype occurred many times. The chain carries TRBV29-1 and TRBJ2-2, with D hard to call. Trimming left V 6 bases short and J 5 bases short, with 16 bases between. The CDR3 contains 14 residues. Germline lookup yields CDR1 SQVTM and CDR2 ANQGSEA. The CDR3 here is CSVSYGDLTGELFF. CDR3 in DNA: TGCAGCGTAAGCTATGGGGATTTGACCGGGGAGCTGTTTTTT.

The V gene is TRBV5-1, the J gene TRBJ2-1; a weak D match, TRBD1 (6 bases). The V end was cut by 3 bases, the J end by 9 bases, with 10 bases between. Germline lookup yields CDR1 SGHRS and CDR2 YFSETQ. CDR3 length: 12 residues. Written as DNA, the CDR3 is TGCGCCAGCAGCTACAGGGTTGCTGAGCAGTTCTTC. Its protein product is CASSYRVAEQFF. The variable domain in full, completed from reference TRBV5-1 and TRBJ2-1, reads KAGVTQTPRYLIKTRGQQVTLSCSPISGHRSVSWYQQTPGQGLQFLFEYFSETQRNKGNFPGRFSGRQFSNSRSEMNVSTLELGDSALYLCASSYRVAEQFFGPGTRLTVL.

Of note for this clonotype: With a much larger clone just one base away, this may be a read error. The chain recombines TRBV13 with TRBJ2-3, with unresolved D. V was clipped by 2 bases and J by 5 bases, with 14 bases between them. Germline CDR1 reads PRHDT; CDR2 reads FYEKMQ (reference sequence). The CDR3 totals 15 residues. CDR3 sequence: CASSLLGRRRDTQYF. The CDR3 DNA sequence: TGTGCCAGCAGCTTATTAGGAAGAAGGAGAGATACGCAGTATTTT.

A single count supports this clonotype. This sequence joins TRBV28 and TRBJ2-3, with 8 bases lining up with TRBD2. Germline V gene data show CDR1 as MDHEN and CDR2 as SYDVKM. J gave up 2 bases and V 10 bases, and 8 bases lay outside the gene matches. The CDR3 loop spans 14 amino acids. The CDR3 nucleotides are TGTGCCACCGTAACTAGCGGACCCACAGATACGCAGTATTTT. It is translated as CATVTSGPTDTQYF.

This clonotype was seen only a few times. The chain employs TRBV20-1 and TRBJ2-1, with 10 bases that match TRBD2. This CDR3 comprises 15 residues. CDR1 is DFQATT, CDR2 SNEGSKA, per germline (reference sequence). V dropped 5 bases and J dropped 4; count of bases not matched to a gene: 8. The CDR3 nucleotides are TGCAGTGCTCATGGGACGGGACTAGCGTACAATGAGCAGTTCTTC. This encodes CSAHGTGLAYNEQFF.

This chain uses TRBV7-2 with TRBJ2-1; D is ambiguous. The V end was cut by 5 bases, the J end by 4 bases, with 15 bases between. This CDR3 is built from 15 residues. CDR1 is SGHTA, CDR2 FQGNSA, per germline. Written as DNA, the CDR3 is TGTGCCAGCAGCCCCAACCAGGCCGTTTACAATGAGCAGTTCTTC. As protein: CASSPNQAVYNEQFF.

J is TRBJ2-2 and V is TRBV5-1; D is ambiguous. The length of the CDR3 is 15 residues. V was shortened by 0 bases and J by 3 bases, with 9 bases between the two germline ends. Germline CDR1 reads SGHRS; CDR2 reads YFSETQ. Here the CDR3 DNA reads TGCGCCAGCAGCTTGGAAGTCGTTGACACCGGGGAGCTGTTTTTT. This gives the protein CASSLEVVDTGELFF.

The chain couples TRBV29-1 to TRBJ2-7; 7 positions match TRBD1. After removal of 7 bases from V and 5 bases from J, the junction contained 23 bases not matched to a gene. Germline V gene sequence: CDR1 SQVTM, CDR2 ANQGSEA. This CDR3 has 17 residues. The CDR3 nucleotides are TGCAGCGCAATTGCCCCAGGCCAGGACAGGACCCCCAACGAGCAGTACTTC. Encoded protein: CSAIAPGQDRTPNEQYF.

The J gene is TRBJ2-1, the V gene TRBV6-5, with no clear D. The CDR3 is 15 residues long. Germline V CDR1 and CDR2: MNHEY, SVGAGI. V shed 0 bases and J shed 4 bases, with 10 bases lying between them. This CDR3 is CASSYSKGNYNEQFF. In DNA form, the CDR3 reads TGTGCCAGCAGTTACTCGAAGGGAAATTACAATGAGCAGTTCTTC.

This clonotype was counted between two and nine times. The chain links TRBV15 to TRBJ1-6; maybe TRBD1 (5 bases). The V gene lost 8 bases and the J gene lost 0 bases, with 8 bases spanning the gap. Germline CDR1 LNHNV, CDR2 YYDKDF (reference sequence). This CDR3 region has 14 residues. CDR3 protein: CATGGSSYNSPLHF. As DNA, the CDR3 is TGTGCCACCGGGGGGAGCTCCTATAATTCACCCCTCCACTTT.

This clonotype was seen repeatedly, ten times or more. The V and J genes are TRBV20-1 and TRBJ2-1; 12 bases agree with TRBD2. Germline loops: CDR1 DFQATT, CDR2 SNEGSKA (reference sequence). The CDR3 totals 15 residues. V was clipped by 6 bases and J by 8 bases; unmatched bases: 11. The CDR3 nucleotides read TGCAGTGCGGAAAACGGACTAGCGGGACGGGATGAGCAGTTCTTC. It is translated as CSAENGLAGRDEQFF.

This clonotype showed up just a few times. The chain carries TRBV12-3 or TRBV12-4 and TRBJ1-6, with TRBD1 matching 9 bases. The CDR3 contains 16 residues. The V gene end was trimmed by 5 bases and the J gene end by 5 bases; junction bases not matched to a gene: 7. The CDR3 DNA reads TGTGCCAGCAGTGTGGGACAGGGAGTAAATAATTCACCCCTCCACTTT. This codes for CASSVGQGVNNSPLHF.

This sequence joins TRBV12-3 or TRBV12-4 and TRBJ2-3, with 7 bases aligning to TRBD2. This CDR3 spans 15 amino acids. With V trimmed by 7 bases and J by 3 bases, 10 bases remained unmatched. The CDR3 DNA sequence: TGTGCCAGCACCCCGGGGACTAAGTCGACAGATACGCAGTATTTT. Translating it yields CASTPGTKSTDTQYF.

This clonotype turned up a few times. The chain links TRBV5-1 to TRBJ2-1; a weak D match, TRBD2 (6 bases). Germline V gene sequence: CDR1 SGHRS, CDR2 YFSETQ. This CDR3 spans 16 amino acids. V lost 0 bases and J lost 4, with 14 bases in between. CDR3 bases: TGCGCCAGCAGCTTGGGGGGGGTTGGTACATACAATGAGCAGTTCTTC. It encodes CASSLGGVGTYNEQFF.

This clonotype was counted ten times or more. The V gene is TRBV15, the J gene TRBJ2-7; D uncertain. This CDR3 is 14 amino acids long. V was trimmed by 0 bases and J by 2 bases, leaving 8 bases between them. Germline V CDR1 and CDR2: LNHNV, YYDKDF (reference sequence). CDR3 region: CATSRDTQPYEQYF. The CDR3 region has the DNA TGTGCCACCAGCAGAGATACACAACCCTACGAGCAGTACTTC. Complete variable domain (other parts from reference TRBV15 and TRBJ2-7): DAMVIQNPRYQVTQFGKPVTLSCSQTLNHNVMYWYQQKSSQAPKLLFHYYDKDFNNEADTPDNFQSRRPNTSFCFLDIRSPGLGDTAMYLCATSRDTQPYEQYFGPGTRLTVT.

V and J are TRBV15 and TRBJ2-1; a possible D gene is TRBD2 (6 bases). The germline V gene has CDR1 LNHNV and CDR2 YYDKDF (reference sequence). The CDR3 contains 14 residues. V was cut by 0 bases and J by 10 bases, with 13 bases left in between. Here the CDR3 reads CATSRDRGGTEQFF. The CDR3 nucleotides read TGTGCCACCAGCAGAGATCGGGGAGGAACAGAGCAGTTCTTC.

This clonotype was found once. The rearrangement uses TRBV11-1 and TRBJ2-7, with no clear D. The CDR3 has 12 residues. Germline V gene sequence: CDR1 SGHAT, CDR2 FQDESV (reference sequence). Trimming pared 8 bases from V and 6 bases from J, leaving 14 bases between. The CDR3 loop is CASRDPVGEQYF. DNA of the CDR3: TGTGCCAGCCGCGATCCGGTGGGCGAGCAGTACTTC.

In its sample, this clonotype was seen a few times. The rearrangement links TRBV14 to TRBJ1-4; no clear D. V was trimmed by 2 bases and J by 2 bases, leaving 9 bases between them. The CDR3 consists of 15 residues. CDR1 is SGHDN, CDR2 FVKESK, per germline. DNA of the CDR3: TGTGCCAGCAGCCAACCGGTGGGGACTAATGAAAAACTGTTTTTT. This codes for CASSQPVGTNEKLFF.

The chain carries TRBV12-3 or TRBV12-4 and TRBJ2-5; D is unclear. This CDR3 spans 16 amino acids. V was clipped by 3 bases and J by 2 bases, with 16 bases between them. This CDR3 is CASSLVPPAIQETQYF. The CDR3 DNA sequence: TGTGCCAGCAGTTTGGTTCCCCCCGCGATTCAAGAGACCCAGTACTTC.

This clonotype was observed at least ten times. This chain joins TRBV7-2 and TRBJ2-5; D is undetermined. Germline lookup yields CDR1 SGHTA and CDR2 FQGNSA. Trimming removed 6 bases from V and 0 bases from J, with 8 bases in between. The CDR3 is 13 amino acids. CDR3 region: CASSYRYQETQYF. The CDR3 bases are TGTGCCAGCAGTTATCGCTACCAAGAGACCCAGTACTTC.

CDR3 nucleotide sequence: TGCAGTGCTCCCGGGACCGTGAACACTGAAGCTTTCTTT. This gives the protein CSAPGTVNTEAFF. J is TRBJ1-1 and V is TRBV20-1, with D maybe TRBD1 (5 bases). Germline CDR1 is DFQATT and CDR2 is SNEGSKA (reference sequence). The CDR3 spans 13 residues. V was shortened by 5 bases and J by 0 bases, with 10 bases between the two germline ends.

V usage is TRBV25-1 and J usage is TRBJ2-7, with 8 bases identical to TRBD1. After removal of 8 bases from V and 5 bases from J, the junction contained 2 bases not matched to a gene. Germline CDR1 and CDR2: MGHDK and SYGVNS. This CDR3 comprises 11 residues. CDR3 residues: CASGQGHEQYF. In DNA, the CDR3 is TGTGCCAGCGGACAGGGCCACGAGCAGTACTTC.